Shown below are 7 T cell receptor beta chains from a single sample sequenced in a study of T cell changes during pregnancy in multiple sclerosis. Sequencing was performed with immunoSEQ multiplex PCR; in TCRdb, only in-frame clones are kept and a portion is missing. The repertoire holds some 40,000 clones, with approximately 94% as singletons. The specimen comprised peripheral blood, sampled in the third trimester of pregnancy. These receptors were taken from a female donor with multiple sclerosis, enrolled in a pregnancy study.

The V and J genes are TRBV5-4 and TRBJ2-5; D is possibly TRBD2 (6 bases). CDR1 and CDR2 (germline): SGHNT, YYREEE (reference sequence). CDR3 size: 16 residues. The V end was cut by 2 bases, the J end by 5 bases, with 19 bases between. CDR3 nucleotide sequence: TGTGCCAGCAGCTTTCGTAGCGGTCTGGCTGGTGAGACCCAGTACTTC. It codes for CASSFRSGLAGETQYF.

V and J are TRBV27 and TRBJ2-7, with 11 bases identical to TRBD2. Trimming cost V 5 bases and J 1 base; bases outside gene matches: 4. The CDR3 is made up of 15 amino acids. Germline V gene sequence: CDR1 MNHEY, CDR2 SMNVEV (reference sequence). CDR3 DNA sequence: TGTGCCAGCAGTCTCGGGACTAGCGGTTCCTACGAGCAGTACTTC. This encodes CASSLGTSGSYEQYF.

Turning to this clone: Additional DNA sequences in this sample encode the identical CDR3. This chain connects TRBV30 to TRBJ1-1; weak D call: TRBD1 (5 bases). Germline lookup yields CDR1 GTSNPN and CDR2 SVGIG (reference sequence). The CDR3 totals 13 residues. V dropped 3 bases and J dropped 5 bases, with 13 bases sitting between them. The CDR3 region has the DNA TGTGCCTGGAGCCGGGGGAAGGGGACTGAAGCTTTCTTT. This codes for CAWSRGKGTEAFF.

V usage is TRBV19 and J usage is TRBJ2-7; 7 nucleotides line up with TRBD1. This CDR3 comprises 14 residues. Looked up from germline, CDR1 is LNHDA and CDR2 is SQIVND (reference sequence). V was pared by 4 bases and J by 7 bases, with 10 bases of the junction left unmatched. CDR3 DNA: TGTGCCAGTAGTAAGACAGGGAACACCTTTGAGCAGTACTTC. Translation: CASSKTGNTFEQYF.

The chain has TRBV15 and TRBJ2-1; D might be TRBD2 (5 bases). Trimming left V 4 bases short and J 7 bases short, with 17 bases between. Germline assignment: CDR1 LNHNV and CDR2 YYDKDF (reference sequence). The CDR3 covers 15 residues. CDR3 sequence reads: CATSTRTRVANEQFF. CDR3 nucleotide sequence: TGTGCCACCAGCACCAGGACTCGGGTGGCTAATGAGCAGTTCTTC.

The V gene is TRBV16, the J gene TRBJ1-2; no clear D. Between the trimmed V and J ends, which lost 1 base and 3 bases, there was a span of 9 bases. Per germline, CDR1 KGHSY and CDR2 FQNENV. The CDR3 loop spans 14 amino acids. CDR3 bases: TGTGCCAGCAGCCAATTCTCAGGTGACTATGGCTACACCTTC. Its protein product is CASSQFSGDYGYTF.

The V and J genes are TRBV20-1 and TRBJ2-3; the D is unclear. Germline V gives CDR1 DFQATT, CDR2 SNEGSKA (reference sequence). This CDR3 has 10 amino acids. Trimming pared 6 bases from V and 3 bases from J, leaving 4 bases between. CDR3 bases: TGCAGTGCCTCGACAGATACGCAGTATTTT. It translates to CSASTDTQYF.